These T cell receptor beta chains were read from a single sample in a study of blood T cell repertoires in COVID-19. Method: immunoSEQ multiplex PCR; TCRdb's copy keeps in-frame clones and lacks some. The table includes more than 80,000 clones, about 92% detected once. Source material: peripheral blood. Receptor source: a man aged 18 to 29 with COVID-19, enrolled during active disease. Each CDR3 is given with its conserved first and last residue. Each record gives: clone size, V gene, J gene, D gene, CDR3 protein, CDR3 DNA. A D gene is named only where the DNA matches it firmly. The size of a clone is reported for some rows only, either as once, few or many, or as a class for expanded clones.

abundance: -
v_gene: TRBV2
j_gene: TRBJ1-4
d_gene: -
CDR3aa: CASRMDSLNEKLLF
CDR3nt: TGTGCCAGCAGGATGGACAGTCTTAATGAAAAACTGCTTTTT

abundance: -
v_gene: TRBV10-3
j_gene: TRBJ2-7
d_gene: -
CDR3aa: CAISDGAGAEQYF
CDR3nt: TGTGCCATCAGTGATGGGGCAGGGGCCGAGCAGTACTTC

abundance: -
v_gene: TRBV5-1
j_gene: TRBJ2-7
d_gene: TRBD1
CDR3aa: CASSGAGTATSYEQYF
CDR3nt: TGCGCCAGCAGCGGGGCCGGGACAGCGACTTCCTACGAGCAGTACTTC

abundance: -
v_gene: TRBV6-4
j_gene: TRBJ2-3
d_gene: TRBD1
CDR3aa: CASSGQGAGDTQYF
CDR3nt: TGTGCCAGCAGTGGACAGGGGGCAGGAGATACGCAGTATTTT

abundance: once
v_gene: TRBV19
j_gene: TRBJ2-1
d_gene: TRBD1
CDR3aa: CASSTRTGTFSEQFF
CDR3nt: TGTGCCAGTAGTACCCGGACAGGGACTTTTAGTGAGCAGTTCTTC

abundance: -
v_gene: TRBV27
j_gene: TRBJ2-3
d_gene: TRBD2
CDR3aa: CASSGGSKIEGKYF
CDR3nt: TGTGCCAGCAGCGGCGGGAGTAAAATCGAAGGGAAGTATTTT

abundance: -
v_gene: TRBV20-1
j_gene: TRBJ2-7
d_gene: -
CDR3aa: CSGSERYEQYF
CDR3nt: TGCAGTGGTAGTGAGCGCTACGAGCAGTACTTC

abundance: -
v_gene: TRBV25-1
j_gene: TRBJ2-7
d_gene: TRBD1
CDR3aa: CASSRDSSYEQYF
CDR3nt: TGTGCCAGCAGTCGGGACAGCTCCTACGAGCAGTACTTC

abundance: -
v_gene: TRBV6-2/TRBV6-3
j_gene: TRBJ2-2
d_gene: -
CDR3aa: CASSYIVHYTGELFF
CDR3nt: TGTGCCAGCAGTTACATTGTTCATTACACCGGGGAGCTGTTTTTT

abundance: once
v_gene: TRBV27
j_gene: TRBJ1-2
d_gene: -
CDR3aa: CASSLQGGNYGYTF
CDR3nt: TGTGCCAGCAGTCTACAGGGTGGTAACTATGGCTACACCTTC

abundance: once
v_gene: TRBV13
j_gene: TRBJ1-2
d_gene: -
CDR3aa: CASSLRGPYGYTF
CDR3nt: TGTGCCAGCAGCTTAAGGGGCCCTTATGGCTACACCTTC

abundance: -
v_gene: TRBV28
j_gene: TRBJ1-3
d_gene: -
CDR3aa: CASSSNRDPGNTIYF
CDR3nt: TGTGCCAGCAGTTCCAACAGGGACCCAGGAAACACCATATATTTT

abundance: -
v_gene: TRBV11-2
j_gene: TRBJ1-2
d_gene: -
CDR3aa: CASSPRRARGSDYGYTF
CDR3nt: TGTGCCAGCAGCCCCCGCCGGGCCAGGGGATCGGACTATGGCTACACCTTC

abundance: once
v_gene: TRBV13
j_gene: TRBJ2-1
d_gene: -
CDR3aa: CASSFLNEQFF
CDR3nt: TGTGCCAGCAGCTTTTTAAATGAGCAGTTCTTC

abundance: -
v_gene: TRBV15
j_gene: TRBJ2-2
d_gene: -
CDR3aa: CATIKPIGNTGELFF
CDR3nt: TGTGCCACCATAAAGCCCATCGGGAACACCGGGGAGCTGTTTTTT

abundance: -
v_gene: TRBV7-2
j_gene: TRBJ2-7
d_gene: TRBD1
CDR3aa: CASSHRGPIAYEQYF
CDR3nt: TGTGCCAGCAGCCACAGGGGCCCCATCGCCTACGAGCAGTACTTC

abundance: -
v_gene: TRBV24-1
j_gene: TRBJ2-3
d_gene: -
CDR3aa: CATSESDSPSTDTQYF
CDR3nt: TGTGCCACCAGTGAATCGGACAGTCCTAGCACAGATACGCAGTATTTT

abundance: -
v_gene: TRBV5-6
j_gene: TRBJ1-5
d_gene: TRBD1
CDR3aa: CASSFGTGFNQPQHF
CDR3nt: TGTGCCAGCAGCTTCGGGACAGGGTTTAATCAGCCCCAGCATTTT

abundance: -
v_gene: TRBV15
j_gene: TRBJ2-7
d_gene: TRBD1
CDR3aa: CATSNTGGPSYEQYF
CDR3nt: TGTGCCACCAGCAATACAGGGGGACCCTCCTACGAGCAGTACTTC

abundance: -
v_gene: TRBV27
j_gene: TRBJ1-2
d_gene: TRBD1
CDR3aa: CASSFAGGSNYGYTF
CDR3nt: TGTGCCAGCAGTTTCGCAGGGGGCTCTAACTATGGCTACACCTTC

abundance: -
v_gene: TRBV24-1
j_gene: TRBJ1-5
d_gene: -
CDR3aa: CATSDFVSNQPQHF
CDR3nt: TGTGCCACCAGTGATTTTGTTAGTAATCAGCCCCAGCATTTT

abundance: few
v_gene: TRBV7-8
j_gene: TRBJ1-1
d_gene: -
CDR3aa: CASSLAIPTGFGNTEAFF
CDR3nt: TGTGCCAGCAGCTTAGCCATCCCAACAGGGTTTGGGAACACTGAAGCTTTCTTT

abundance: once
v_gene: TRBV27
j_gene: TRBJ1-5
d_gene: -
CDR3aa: CASSLSGGRAAQPQHF
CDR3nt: TGTGCCAGCAGTCTAAGTGGGGGCCGGGCAGCTCAGCCCCAGCATTTT

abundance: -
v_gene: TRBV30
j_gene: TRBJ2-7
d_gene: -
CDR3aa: CAWSVHILGGQYF
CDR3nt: TGTGCCTGGAGTGTACATATCTTGGGGGGGCAGTACTTC

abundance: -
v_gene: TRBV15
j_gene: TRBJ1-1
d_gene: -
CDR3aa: CATSRGVLNTEAFF
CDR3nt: TGTGCCACCAGCAGAGGCGTATTGAACACTGAAGCTTTCTTT

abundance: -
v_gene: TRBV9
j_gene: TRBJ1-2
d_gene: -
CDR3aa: CASSARRGGYTF
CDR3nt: TGTGCCAGCAGCGCTCGGCGAGGTGGCTACACCTTC

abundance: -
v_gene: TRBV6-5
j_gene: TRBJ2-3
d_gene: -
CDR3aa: CASRTEYSSTDTQYF
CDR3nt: TGTGCCAGCAGGACAGAATACTCTAGCACAGATACGCAGTATTTT

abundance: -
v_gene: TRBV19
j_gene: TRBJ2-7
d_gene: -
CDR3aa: CASSGTVTYEQYF
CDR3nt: TGTGCCAGTTCCGGGACTGTAACCTACGAGCAGTACTTC

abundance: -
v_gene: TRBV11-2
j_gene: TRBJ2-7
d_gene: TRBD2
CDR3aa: CASSLGLAELSYEQYF
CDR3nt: TGTGCCAGCAGCTTGGGACTAGCGGAGTTATCCTACGAGCAGTACTTC

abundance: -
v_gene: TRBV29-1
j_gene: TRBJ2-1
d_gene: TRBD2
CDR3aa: CSVVFSGRWSEQFF
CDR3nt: TGCAGCGTTGTTTTTAGCGGGAGATGGAGTGAGCAGTTCTTC

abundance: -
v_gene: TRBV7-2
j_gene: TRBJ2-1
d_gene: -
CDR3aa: CASSLVVRGSYNEQFF
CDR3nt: TGTGCCAGCAGCTTAGTGGTCAGGGGCTCCTACAATGAGCAGTTCTTC

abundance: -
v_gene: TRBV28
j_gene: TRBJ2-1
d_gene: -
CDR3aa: CASSFPGGFDDNEQFF
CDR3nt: TGTGCCAGCAGTTTCCCCGGCGGGTTTGATGACAATGAGCAGTTCTTC

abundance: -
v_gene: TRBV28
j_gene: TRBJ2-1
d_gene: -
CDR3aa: CASKGGGSYNEQFF
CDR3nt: TGTGCCAGCAAGGGAGGCGGCTCCTACAATGAGCAGTTCTTC

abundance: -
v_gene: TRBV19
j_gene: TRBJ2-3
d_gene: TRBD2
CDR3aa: CASSLLLGLAGFTDTQYF
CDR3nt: TGTGCCAGTAGTTTACTTCTGGGACTAGCGGGATTCACAGATACGCAGTATTTT

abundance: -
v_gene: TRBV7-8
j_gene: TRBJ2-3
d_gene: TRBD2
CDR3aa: CASSLVVAGGRGSTDTQYF
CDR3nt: TGTGCCAGCAGCTTAGTAGTAGCGGGAGGCCGGGGAAGCACAGATACGCAGTATTTT

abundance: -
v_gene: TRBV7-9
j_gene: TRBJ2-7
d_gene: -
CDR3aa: CAVRGQSYEQYF
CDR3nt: TGTGCCGTAAGAGGACAGTCCTACGAGCAGTACTTC

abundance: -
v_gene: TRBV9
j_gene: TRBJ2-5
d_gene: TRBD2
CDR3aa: CASSVGPGLAGARETQYF
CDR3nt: TGTGCCAGCAGCGTGGGTCCAGGACTAGCGGGAGCTCGGGAGACCCAGTACTTC

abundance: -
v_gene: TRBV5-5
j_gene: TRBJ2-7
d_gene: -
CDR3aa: CASSPLAVSSYEQYF
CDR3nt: TGTGCCAGCAGCCCACTCGCGGTGAGCTCCTACGAGCAGTACTTC

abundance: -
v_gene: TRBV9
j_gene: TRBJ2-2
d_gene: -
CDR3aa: CASSNLDWNTGELFF
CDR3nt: TGTGCCAGCAGCAACCTAGACTGGAACACCGGGGAGCTGTTTTTT

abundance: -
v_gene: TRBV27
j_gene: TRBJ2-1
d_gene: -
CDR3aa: CASSWTVGDSYNEQFF
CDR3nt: TGTGCCAGCAGTTGGACCGTAGGGGACTCCTACAATGAGCAGTTCTTC

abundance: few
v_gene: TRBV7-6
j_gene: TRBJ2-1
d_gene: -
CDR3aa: CASSLTRSRSYNEQFF
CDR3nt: TGTGCCAGCAGCCTTACACGATCCCGCTCCTACAATGAGCAGTTCTTC

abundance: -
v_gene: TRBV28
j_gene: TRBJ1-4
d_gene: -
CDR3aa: CASFAGNEKLFF
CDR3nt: TGTGCCAGCTTTGCCGGGAATGAAAAACTGTTTTTT

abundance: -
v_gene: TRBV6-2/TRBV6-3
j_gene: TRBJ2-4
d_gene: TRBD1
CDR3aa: CASTPDRENIQYF
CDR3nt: TGTGCCAGCACCCCGGACAGGGAGAACATTCAGTACTTC

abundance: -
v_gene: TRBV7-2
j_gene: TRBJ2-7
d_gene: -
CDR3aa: CASSLYSYEQYF
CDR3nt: TGTGCCAGCAGCCTCTACTCCTACGAGCAGTACTTC

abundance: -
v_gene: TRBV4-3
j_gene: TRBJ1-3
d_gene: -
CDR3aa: CASSQDPGGNTIYF
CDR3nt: TGCGCCAGCAGCCAAGACCCGGGAGGAAACACCATATATTTT

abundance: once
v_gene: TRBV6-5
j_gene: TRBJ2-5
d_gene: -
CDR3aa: CASSYSGSQETQYF
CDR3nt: TGTGCCAGCAGTTACTCGGGCAGTCAAGAGACCCAGTACTTC

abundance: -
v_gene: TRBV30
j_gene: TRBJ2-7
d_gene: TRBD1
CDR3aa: CAVNGQDFLGGEVGEQYF
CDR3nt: TGTGCCGTAAACGGACAGGACTTTCTCGGAGGAGAGGTGGGGGAGCAGTACTTC